What follows are 20 T cell receptor beta chains derived from one specimen sequenced in a study of cytomegalovirus exposure and HLA in healthy donors. PCR involved 60 Vbeta and 13 Jbeta primers. The data were produced by immunoSEQ multiplex PCR, yet TCRdb's version contains in-frame clones alone and is incomplete. The sample holds roughly 110,000 clones, more than 70% seen once. Sequencing input: PBMCs. The receptors derive from a man aged 35 to 55 in good health and CMV-seronegative.

The V call is TRBV21-1, the J call TRBJ2-1; TRBD1 is the table's D call and was not checked against the DNA. TRBV21-1 is a pseudogene. The CDR3 is made up of 15 amino acids. The DNA for the CDR3 is TGTGCCAGCAGCAAGCCGGGACAGGGGGGATGTGAGCAGTTCTTC. It encodes CASSKPGQGGCEQFF.

The chain combines TRBV2 with TRBJ1-2; TRBD1 matches 8 bases. With 7 bases clipped from V and 7 bases from J, the junction kept 8 bases outside the gene matches. The CDR3 consists of 13 residues. Germline CDR1 is SNHLY and CDR2 is FYNNEI. The CDR3 here is CASNFDRGGGYTF. The CDR3 DNA is TGTGCCAGCAATTTCGACAGGGGCGGTGGCTACACCTTC.

The chain joins TRBV29-1 to TRBJ1-2, with 8 bases aligning to TRBD1. Losses at the gene ends were 7 bases for V and 6 bases for J; bases not matched to a gene: 7. Germline CDR1 and CDR2: SQVTM and ANQGSEA. The CDR3 consists of 12 residues. The DNA of the CDR3 is TGCAGCGCCACAGGGGGTTACGATGGCTACACCTTC. Translated, it gives CSATGGYDGYTF.

V is TRBV5-4 and J is TRBJ2-5, with D hard to call. The germline gives CDR1 SGHNT, CDR2 YYREEE (reference sequence). The V and J ends lost 0 bases and 2 bases respectively, with 8 bases between them. This CDR3 region has 14 residues. The CDR3: CASSLDPEQETQYF. The CDR3 bases are TGTGCCAGCAGCTTGGATCCGGAGCAAGAGACCCAGTACTTC.

The rearrangement links TRBV15 to TRBJ2-6; 12 bases match TRBD1. Germline values: CDR1 LNHNV, CDR2 YYDKDF (reference sequence). With V trimmed by 1 base and J by 3 bases, 13 bases remained unmatched. This CDR3 contains 21 residues. The CDR3 bases are TGTGCCACCAGCAGAGTGACCTATCCGGGACAGGGGGCGCTTGGGGCCAACGTCCTGACTTTC. The encoded protein is CATSRVTYPGQGALGANVLTF.

The rearrangement joins TRBV19 to TRBJ1-2; 7 positions match TRBD1. Trimming at V came to 6 bases and at J to 4 bases, leaving 5 bases not matched to a gene. Germline CDR1 and CDR2: LNHDA and SQIVND (reference sequence). The CDR3 loop spans 13 amino acids. DNA of the CDR3: TGTGCCAGTAGCGACAGGGAAAGCTATGGCTACACCTTC. This codes for CASSDRESYGYTF.

The V gene is TRBV7-9, the J gene TRBJ2-7, with D perhaps matching TRBD1 (6 bases). The CDR3 is 14 amino acids. Trimming left V 1 base short and J 5 bases short, with 12 bases between. Germline lookup yields CDR1 SEHNR and CDR2 FQNEAQ (reference sequence). CDR3 bases: TGTGCCAGCAGCTTAGACAGGGAGTGGCACGAGCAGTACTTC. It encodes CASSLDREWHEQYF.

The V and J genes are TRBV6-1 and TRBJ1-6; TRBD1 matches at 8 bases. CDR1 MNHNS and CDR2 SASEGT come from the germline V gene. The CDR3 is 14 amino acids. J lost 7 bases, V lost 6 bases, and 5 bases had no gene match. The CDR3 region has the DNA TGTGCCAGCAGAAAGACAGGGGAGAATTCACCCCTCCACTTT. Amino acid sequence: CASRKTGENSPLHF.

The chain couples TRBV18 to TRBJ2-5; 8 positions agree with TRBD2. The CDR3 has 13 amino acids. Germline CDR1 reads KGHSH; CDR2 reads LQKENI. The ends lost 4 bases at V and 5 bases at J; junction bases unmatched: 3. The CDR3 spells CASSRGLDETQYF. DNA of the CDR3: TGTGCCAGCTCACGGGGACTAGATGAGACCCAGTACTTC.

The V gene is TRBV5-8, the J gene TRBJ1-2; 8 bases are shared with TRBD1. The ends lost 3 bases at V and 5 bases at J; junction bases unmatched: 3. The CDR3 runs 13 residues. Per germline, CDR1 SGHTS and CDR2 YDEGEE. The CDR3 sequence is CASSSRTGYGYTF. CDR3 sequence (DNA): TGTGCCAGCAGCTCCCGGACAGGGTATGGCTACACCTTC.

This clone showed up just a few times. V is TRBV7-9 and J is TRBJ1-5; 7 nucleotides match TRBD1. The trim removed 4 bases at V and 5 bases at J, leaving 5 bases unmatched. The germline gives CDR1 SEHNR, CDR2 FQNEAQ (reference sequence). The CDR3 extends over 14 amino acids. CDR3 region: CASSYRGSHQPQHF. The CDR3, as DNA: TGTGCCAGCAGCTACAGGGGATCCCATCAGCCCCAGCATTTT.

This clone was observed a single time. The chain carries TRBV7-6 and TRBJ1-4; possibly TRBD1 for D (5 bases). This CDR3 contains 15 residues. Germline V gene sequence: CDR1 SGHVS, CDR2 FNYEAQ. The V gene lost 1 base and the J gene lost 6 bases, with 12 bases spanning the gap. The CDR3 protein is CASSLDPRGDEKLFF. CDR3 in DNA: TGTGCCAGCAGCTTAGACCCCCGGGGGGATGAAAAACTGTTTTTT.

The genes are TRBV5-1 and TRBJ1-3; D is uncertain. The CDR3 is made up of 14 amino acids. V was shortened by 0 bases and J by 0 bases, with 4 bases between the two germline ends. The germline gives CDR1 SGHRS, CDR2 YFSETQ. CDR3 in DNA: TGCGCCAGCAGCTTGGACAGCTCTGGAAACACCATATATTTT. The encoded protein is CASSLDSSGNTIYF.

The gene calls are TRBV2 and TRBJ1-1; D possibly corresponds to TRBD1 (5 bases). Germline CDR1 SNHLY, CDR2 FYNNEI. The CDR3 is 14 residues long. Trimming pared 5 bases from V and 3 bases from J, leaving 13 bases between. The CDR3 DNA is TGTGCCAGCAGTCCTTGGGGGGGGTACACTGAAGCTTTCTTT. It translates to CASSPWGGYTEAFF. Together with reference TRBV2 and TRBJ1-1, the CDR3 gives the full variable domain: EPEVTQTPSHQVTQMGQEVILRCVPISNHLYFYWYRQILGQKVEFLVSFYNNEISEKSEIFDDQFSVERPDGSNFTLKIRSTKLEDSAMYFCASSPWGGYTEAFFGQGTRLTVV.

The chain carries TRBV7-9 and TRBJ2-7; D might be TRBD2 (6 bases). The ends were cut back, 3 bases at V and 3 bases at J, with 12 bases in the middle. Per germline, CDR1 SEHNR and CDR2 FQNEAQ (reference sequence). CDR3 size: 14 residues. The CDR3 bases are TGTGCCAGCAGCTTCACAGGAGGGCACTACGAGCAGTACTTC. Translating it yields CASSFTGGHYEQYF.

The V call is TRBV7-9, the J call TRBJ2-3; 7 bases line up with TRBD1. The CDR3 totals 16 residues. Trimming removed 5 bases from V and 0 bases from J; junction bases left unmatched: 8. Germline CDR1 and CDR2: SEHNR and FQNEAQ (reference sequence). The CDR3 reads CASSPRQGKSTDTQYF. The DNA for the CDR3 is TGTGCCAGCAGCCCCCGACAGGGTAAGAGCACAGATACGCAGTATTTT.

V and J are TRBV25-1 and TRBJ2-5, with D perhaps matching TRBD2 (5 bases). The CDR3 has 12 residues. Germline CDR1 and CDR2: MGHDK and SYGVNS. Trimming cost V 7 bases and J 5 bases, with 11 bases left between them. Written as DNA, the CDR3 is TGTGCCAGCAAACCCCCGGGGGAGACCCAGTACTTC. Translating gives CASKPPGETQYF.

This sequence joins TRBV25-1 and TRBJ1-3; D remains ambiguous. From germline, CDR1 is MGHDK and CDR2 SYGVNS. The CDR3 extends over 14 amino acids. With 7 bases removed from V and 3 bases from J, the gap between germline ends came to 13 bases. The CDR3 nucleotides read TGTGCCAGCACCGAAATCGAGGGTGGAAACACCATATATTTT. This encodes CASTEIEGGNTIYF.

This chain links TRBV25-1 with TRBJ2-7; a possible D gene is TRBD1 (6 bases). The ends were cut back, 6 bases at V and 7 bases at J, with 16 bases in the middle. There are 13 residues in the CDR3. The V gene's germline CDR1 is MGHDK and CDR2 SYGVNS. The CDR3 coding sequence is TGTGCCAGCAGCGTACAGGGTATCTGGGAGCAGTACTTC. It encodes CASSVQGIWEQYF.

The CDR3 protein is CARAGTGNSEQYF. Written as DNA, the CDR3 is TGTGCCAGGGCAGGGACAGGGAACAGCGAGCAGTACTTC. The gene calls are TRBV2 and TRBJ2-7; 9 nucleotides agree with TRBD1. Germline trimming cut 9 bases from V and 6 bases from J; bases unmatched to any gene: 9. The CDR3 length is 13 residues. CDR1 SNHLY and CDR2 FYNNEI come from the germline V gene. The whole variable domain, filled in from reference TRBV2 and TRBJ2-7, reads EPEVTQTPSHQVTQMGQEVILRCVPISNHLYFYWYRQILGQKVEFLVSFYNNEISEKSEIFDDQFSVERPDGSNFTLKIRSTKLEDSAMYFCARAGTGNSEQYFGPGTRLTVT.